The clone carrying this T cell receptor beta chain was picked up a small number of times. Its antigen is not identified. The sample is drawn from a study of T cell repertoires in cytomegalovirus infection. The V end was cut by 6 bases, the J end by 5 bases, with 16 bases between. This CDR3 has 14 amino acids. Germline assignment: CDR1 LNHDA and CDR2 SQIVND (reference sequence). One entry per CDR3 protein results from TCRdb running MiXCR on the reads. Of 340,000 or so distinct CDR3 sequences listed, roughly 25% are singletons. The specimen comprised cultured PBMCs, sampled from culture after CMV antigen stimulation. This sequence originates from a human donor in good health (CMV status not recorded). Some clones in this sample may be carry-over from other donors' samples. The gene calls are TRBV19 and TRBJ1-2; maybe TRBD1 (6 bases). As DNA, the CDR3 is TGTGCCAGTAGCGGGGGCTCGGATCGGTATGGCTACACCTTC. This encodes CASSGGSDRYGYTF.